This is a list of T cell receptor beta chains from one sample in a study of OX40 agonist ivuxolimab in advanced cancers. The assay was immunoSEQ multiplex PCR, and TCRdb's table has in-frame clones only and misses some. Of fewer than 35,000 clones listed, approximately 91% are singletons. Sequenced material: CD4+ or CD8+ T cells sorted from blood, taken in a trial of the OX40 agonist ivuxolimab. All receptors derive from an adult with an advanced solid tumor such as melanoma, head and neck, liver or kidney cancer. Each CDR3 is given with its conserved first and last residue. The order of the fields is D gene, clone size, J gene, V gene, CDR3 DNA, CDR3 protein. A D gene is named only where the DNA matches it firmly. The listing skips clone size in some rows; elsewhere it reads once, few, many or a size class.

TRBD1 NA TRBJ2-5 TRBV10-2 TGCGCCAGTAACAGGGGTTTGTACCAAGAGACCCAGTACTTC CASNRGLYQETQYF
NA many TRBJ1-1 TRBV27 TGTGCCAGCAGCCCCTGGGTTGGGCAGGGGACTGAAGCTTTCTTT CASSPWVGQGTEAFF
NA NA TRBJ2-1 TRBV4-1 TGCGCCAGCAGCCAAGAAGGTCAGTCCTCCAATGAGCAGTTCTTC CASSQEGQSSNEQFF
NA NA TRBJ1-1 TRBV5-6 TGTGCCAGCAGCTTTCTGTTGAACACTGAAGCTTTCTTT CASSFLLNTEAFF
NA NA TRBJ1-2 TRBV6-1 TGTGCCGCCTTGCTGGGTTATTATGGCTACACCTTC CAALLGYYGYTF
TRBD2 NA TRBJ2-1 TRBV28 TGTGCCAGCAGTCCAGGACTAGCGGGGAACAATGAGCAGTTCTTC CASSPGLAGNNEQFF
TRBD2 few TRBJ2-1 TRBV23-1 TGCGCCAGCAGTCAGGGCGGGAGCAATGAGCAGTTCTTC CASSQGGSNEQFF
NA once TRBJ2-1 TRBV7-6 TGTGCCAGCAGCTTAACCAGGGGACCAAACAATGAGCAGTTCTTC CASSLTRGPNNEQFF
NA NA TRBJ1-5 TRBV9 TGTGCCAGCAGCGTAGTAACACCTATAAGGGAGACCTATAGCAATCAGCCCCAGCATTTT CASSVVTPIRETYSNQPQHF
TRBD1 NA TRBJ1-2 TRBV28 TGTGCCAGCAGTTTAACAGGGGCCTATGGCTACACCTTC CASSLTGAYGYTF
NA NA TRBJ2-3 TRBV11-3 TGTGCCAGCAGCTTCGGGGATACGCAGTATTTT CASSFGDTQYF
NA NA TRBJ1-1 TRBV4-1 TGCGCCAGCAGCCAAGTTGAGATGAACACTGAAGCTTTCTTT CASSQVEMNTEAFF
TRBD2 few TRBJ2-3 TRBV13 TGTGCCAGCAGGCCTAGCGGGGGGAGCACAGATACGCAGTATTTT CASRPSGGSTDTQYF
NA NA TRBJ1-1 TRBV19 TGTGCCAGTAGTTGGGACAACATGAACACTGAAGCTTTCTTT CASSWDNMNTEAFF
NA NA TRBJ2-3 TRBV2 TGTGCCAGCAGGTGGACTGGTAGCACAGATACGCAGTATTTT CASRWTGSTDTQYF
NA once TRBJ1-1 TRBV19 TGTGCCAGTAGTATAGTAGGGATTATGAACACTGAAGCTTTCTTT CASSIVGIMNTEAFF
TRBD1 once TRBJ2-3 TRBV4-1 TGCGCCAGCAGCCACTCAACACAGGGGGTTGGCACAGATACGCAGTATTTT CASSHSTQGVGTDTQYF
TRBD1 NA TRBJ1-1 TRBV7-3 TGTGCCAGCAGCCCGGCAGGGGGCACTGAAGCTTTCTTT CASSPAGGTEAFF
NA NA TRBJ2-7 TRBV30 TGTGCCTGGAATTCAGAGTCCTACGAGCAGTACTTC CAWNSESYEQYF
NA once TRBJ2-3 TRBV5-5 TGTGCCAGCAGCTTCCAAACAGGGAGGCCCCCCACAGATACGCAGTATTTT CASSFQTGRPPTDTQYF
NA NA TRBJ2-7 TRBV27 TGTGCCAGCAGTAAACTCCTCCCCTCCTACGAGCAGTACTTC CASSKLLPSYEQYF
NA NA TRBJ1-6 TRBV4-3 TGCGCCAGCAGCCATGGGGACTCCTCAAATTCACCCCTCCACTTT CASSHGDSSNSPLHF
TRBD1 NA TRBJ1-1 TRBV30 TGTGCCTGGATACAACAGGGGTGGTCTGAAGCTTTCTTT CAWIQQGWSEAFF
TRBD1 NA TRBJ2-7 TRBV19 TGTGCCAGTAGTTCCGAGACAGGGGGCCCCTACGAGCAGTACTTC CASSSETGGPYEQYF
NA once TRBJ1-5 TRBV6-5 TGTGCCAGCAGTTCAGGGGATCAGCCCCAGCATTTT CASSSGDQPQHF
TRBD1 few TRBJ1-3 TRBV15 TGTGCCACCAGCAGAGACAGGGGGCCTGGAAACACCATATATTTT CATSRDRGPGNTIYF
NA NA TRBJ2-7 TRBV9 TGTGCCAGCAGCGTAGAGGACAACTACGAGCAGTACTTC CASSVEDNYEQYF
TRBD1 NA TRBJ1-6 TRBV27 TGTGCCAGCAGCCCGACAGGGGTGGGTGGTAATTCACCCCTCCACTTT CASSPTGVGGNSPLHF
TRBD2 NA TRBJ2-6 TRBV7-9 TGTGCCAGCAGCTCCGAAGTAGCGGGGAACCTCTTTGGGGCCAACGTCCTGACTTTC CASSSEVAGNLFGANVLTF
TRBD2 medium-sized TRBJ2-5 TRBV5-1 TGCGCCAGCAGCTTGTGGGGACTAGCGAGGAAGACCCAGTACTTC CASSLWGLARKTQYF
TRBD2 NA TRBJ2-5 TRBV7-8 TGTGCCAGCAATGAGCGGGGTGGGTACCAAGAGACCCAGTACTTC CASNERGGYQETQYF
TRBD2 few TRBJ2-1 TRBV7-8 TGTGCCAGCAGCCCCCTGGGTAGCGGGGGAGTAGATGAGCAGTTCTTC CASSPLGSGGVDEQFF
NA NA TRBJ1-1 TRBV25-1 TGTGCCAGCAGTGAATTGAGTAGGGGTAATGCTTTCTTT CASSELSRGNAFF
TRBD1 NA TRBJ1-3 TRBV29-1 TGCAGCGTTGTAACCGGGACAGGGGGAAACACCATATATTTT CSVVTGTGGNTIYF
TRBD1 NA TRBJ2-5 TRBV6-6 TGTGCCAGCAGTTCAACAGGGGTCCAAGAGACCCAGTACTTC CASSSTGVQETQYF
NA NA TRBJ2-3 TRBV2 TGTGCCAGCAATCTGGACTCGCCCGGCCCAGATACGCAGTATTTT CASNLDSPGPDTQYF
TRBD2 once TRBJ2-1 TRBV6-5 TGTGCCAGCAGTTCGAGCGGGGGGGAGTTCTTC CASSSSGGEFF
NA NA TRBJ2-2 TRBV6-5 TGTGCCAGCAGTTACTCTGGCCCCGGGGAGCTGTTTTTT CASSYSGPGELFF
NA NA TRBJ2-1 TRBV5-6 TGTGCCAGCAGCTTGGTGGGTGAGCAGTTCTTC CASSLVGEQFF
TRBD2 NA TRBJ2-7 TRBV7-9 TGTGCCAGCAGCTTAGGACTAGCGGGGGGCCCGGTCCCCTACGAGCAGTACTTC CASSLGLAGGPVPYEQYF
TRBD2 NA TRBJ2-7 TRBV6-5 TGTGCCAGCAGTTATACCGGGACTACATGGGAGCAGTACTTC CASSYTGTTWEQYF
NA NA TRBJ2-2 TRBV6-5 TGTGCCAGCAGGATGAGGACCGGGGAGCTGTTTTTT CASRMRTGELFF
TRBD2 NA TRBJ2-1 TRBV7-6 TGTGCCAGCAGCCCCCGACTAGCGGGTGGCCTCCGAGAGCAGTTCTTC CASSPRLAGGLREQFF
NA NA TRBJ2-7 TRBV27 TGTGCCAGCAGTTTATCCCCTACTGTCGGGCAGTACTTC CASSLSPTVGQYF
NA NA TRBJ2-7 TRBV7-9 TGTGCCAGCAGCTTTGGGGGTTCCTACGAGCAGTACTTC CASSFGGSYEQYF